This T cell receptor (beta chain) emerged from a study of blood T cell repertoires in COVID-19. This clone was counted a few times. Method: immunoSEQ multiplex PCR; TCRdb's copy keeps in-frame clones and lacks some. In the table there are more than 40,000 clones, around nine tenths of which are singletons. Trimming removed 0 bases at V and 2 bases at J, with 11 bases between. The CDR3 length is 15 residues. CDR1 and CDR2 from the germline V gene are SGHTA and FQGNSA. Material for sequencing was peripheral blood. The chain combines TRBV7-2 with TRBJ2-7; D gene uncertain. The TCR originated in a man aged 55 to 69 with acute or convalescent COVID-19. The CDR3 bases are TGTGCCAGCAGCTTAGCAGCAGGAAGTACCTACGAGCAGTACTTC. Its protein product is CASSLAAGSTYEQYF.